A selection of T cell receptor beta chains follows, all from one sample in a study of blood T cells in healthy people across ages. TCRdb fed the 5' RACE reads into MiXCR, producing one record per CDR3 protein. This sample carries about 1,500,000 distinct CDR3 sequences, roughly 28% of them seen once, and the ten largest clones take approximately 7.7%. The sample comprised blood. These receptors were collected from a woman aged 25-40 years in good health. Each CDR3 is given with its conserved first and last residue. The D gene is left open where the match is weak. A row's size may be missing; if present it is once, few, many or a size class.

J gene | D gene | V gene | clone size | CDR3 protein | CDR3 DNA
TRBJ2-6 | NA | TRBV4-1 | NA | CASSQEWDIYSGANVLTF | TGCGCCAGCAGCCAAGAATGGGACATCTACTCTGGGGCCAACGTCCTGACTTTC
TRBJ2-1 | TRBD1 | TRBV30 | NA | CAWNPTGNEQFF | TGTGCCTGGAACCCGACAGGGAATGAGCAGTTCTTC
TRBJ2-5 | NA | TRBV20-1 | many | CSARSLYQETQYF | TGCAGTGCTAGATCCCTGTACCAAGAGACCCAGTACTTC
TRBJ2-7 | NA | TRBV5-1 | NA | CASSAKSYEQYF | TGCGCCAGCAGCGCGAAATCCTACGAGCAGTACTTC
TRBJ2-7 | TRBD2 | TRBV2 | NA | CASRVEGGYEQYF | TGTGCCAGCAGGGTGGAGGGAGGGTACGAGCAGTACTTC
TRBJ2-2 | TRBD2 | TRBV3-1 | NA | CASRSPGLANTGELFF | TGTGCCAGCAGGAGCCCGGGACTAGCAAACACCGGGGAGCTGTTTTTT
TRBJ1-5 | NA | TRBV20-1 | NA | CSARGAVSNRPQHF | TGCAGTGCTAGAGGGGCAGTAAGCAATCGGCCCCAGCATTTT
TRBJ2-3 | NA | TRBV13 | NA | CASSLAQAADTQYF | TGTGCCAGCAGCTTAGCACAGGCAGCAGATACGCAGTATTTT
TRBJ1-1 | NA | TRBV20-1 | few | CSARSDPNTEAFF | TGCAGTGCTAGGTCCGACCCGAACACTGAAGCTTTCTTT
TRBJ1-5 | TRBD1 | TRBV7-9 | few | CASSPMTGMGNQPQHF | TGTGCCAGCAGCCCGATGACAGGGATGGGCAATCAGCCCCAGCATTTT
TRBJ1-4 | NA | TRBV7-9 | NA | CASSTRGRGPEKLFF | TGTGCCAGCAGCACGCGGGGGCGCGGTCCTGAAAAACTGTTTTTT
TRBJ2-5 | NA | TRBV12-3/TRBV12-4 | few | CASSSRSGETQYF | TGTGCCAGCAGTTCAAGGTCAGGGGAGACCCAGTACTTC
TRBJ2-5 | NA | TRBV12-3/TRBV12-4 | few | CAISLGGTGSPTQYF | TGTGCCATCAGCTTAGGAGGGACCGGGTCCCCTACCCAGTACTTC
TRBJ1-2 | NA | TRBV29-1 | many | CSVKQDPDLNYGYTF | TGCAGCGTCAAGCAGGACCCCGATCTTAACTATGGCTACACCTTC
TRBJ2-1 | NA | TRBV20-1 | many | CSARDRGRTINEQFF | TGCAGTGCTAGAGATCGAGGCAGAACGATCAATGAGCAGTTCTTC
TRBJ2-1 | TRBD2 | TRBV20-1 | few | CSARDAGGINEQFF | TGCAGTGCTAGAGATGCGGGAGGGATCAATGAGCAGTTCTTC
TRBJ2-2 | TRBD2 | TRBV12-3/TRBV12-4 | few | CASRPGTSGGGPGKANTGELFF | TGTGCCAGCAGACCTGGGACTAGCGGGGGCGGACCCGGAAAGGCGAACACCGGGGAGCTGTTTTTT
TRBJ1-2 | NA | TRBV9 | NA | CASSGDREYYGYTF | TGTGCCAGCAGCGGCGATAGGGAGTACTATGGCTACACCTTC
TRBJ2-5 | NA | TRBV5-1 | few | CASSVNVEETQYF | TGCGCCAGCAGCGTGAACGTAGAAGAGACCCAGTACTTC
TRBJ1-2 | NA | TRBV2 | NA | CASSEIESDGYTF | TGTGCCAGCAGTGAAATCGAGTCTGATGGCTACACCTTC
TRBJ2-7 | TRBD2 | TRBV14 | NA | CASSQAGSGRASLEQYF | TGTGCCAGCAGCCAGGCAGGAAGCGGGAGGGCCTCCCTCGAGCAGTACTTC
TRBJ1-2 | NA | TRBV28 | few | CASRQLYGYTF | TGTGCCAGTCGACAGCTCTATGGCTACACCTTC
TRBJ1-2 | TRBD1 | TRBV25-1 | NA | CASRPAGGFYGYTF | TGTGCCAGCAGACCCGCAGGGGGGTTCTATGGCTACACCTTC
TRBJ2-5 | NA | TRBV30 | NA | CAWSTYQETQYF | TGTGCCTGGAGTACGTACCAAGAGACCCAGTACTTC
TRBJ2-7 | NA | TRBV27 | NA | CASRGNYYEQYF | TGTGCCAGCAGAGGGAATTACTACGAGCAGTACTTC
TRBJ2-7 | NA | TRBV28 | NA | CASSQDGLGVYEQYF | TGTGCCAGCAGTCAGGACGGGCTCGGGGTTTACGAGCAGTACTTC
TRBJ2-7 | NA | TRBV6-4 | few | CASSLGGQLYYEQYF | TGTGCCAGCAGTCTGGGGGGACAGTTATACTACGAGCAGTACTTC
TRBJ2-7 | TRBD1 | TRBV6-5 | NA | CASSPMGQGSSYEQYF | TGTGCCAGCAGCCCCATGGGACAGGGAAGTTCCTACGAGCAGTACTTC
TRBJ1-2 | NA | TRBV19 | few | CASSMVPGYGYTF | TGTGCCAGTAGTATGGTACCAGGCTATGGCTACACCTTC
TRBJ2-1 | TRBD1 | TRBV5-1 | NA | CASSEGTGRRNEQFF | TGCGCCAGCTCCGAAGGGACAGGGAGAAGGAATGAGCAGTTCTTC
TRBJ2-3 | NA | TRBV20-1 | NA | CSAPASGPTDTQYF | TGCAGTGCTCCTGCCAGCGGCCCCACAGATACGCAGTATTTT
TRBJ2-7 | NA | TRBV11-2 | few | CASSFRIYEQYF | TGTGCCAGCAGCTTCAGGATCTACGAGCAGTACTTC
TRBJ2-1 | TRBD1 | TRBV6-1 | NA | CASRGGQGFYNEQFF | TGTGCCAGCAGGGGGGGACAGGGATTTTACAATGAGCAGTTCTTC
TRBJ2-7 | NA | TRBV12-3/TRBV12-4 | few | CASSPVGTLSYEQYF | TGTGCCAGCAGCCCTGTGGGGACCCTCTCCTACGAGCAGTACTTC
TRBJ2-5 | TRBD1 | TRBV11-2 | few | CASSWDGQGLWETQYF | TGTGCCAGCAGCTGGGATGGACAGGGCCTTTGGGAGACCCAGTACTTC
TRBJ2-3 | TRBD2 | TRBV3-1 | NA | CASSQRGGVDTQYF | TGTGCCAGCAGCCAGCGGGGGGGCGTAGATACGCAGTATTTT
TRBJ2-3 | NA | TRBV29-1 | NA | CSVDRKYTSTDTQYF | TGCAGCGTCGACAGAAAGTATACTAGCACAGATACGCAGTATTTT
TRBJ2-5 | TRBD2 | TRBV5-1 | NA | CASSSNLAGGSETQYF | TGCGCCAGCAGCTCCAATTTAGCGGGGGGATCAGAGACCCAGTACTTC
TRBJ2-3 | NA | TRBV12-3/TRBV12-4 | NA | CASSLGGVGSTDTQYF | TGTGCCAGCAGTTTAGGCGGAGTCGGAAGCACAGATACGCAGTATTTT
TRBJ2-1 | NA | TRBV15 | few | CATSREGRFDNEQFF | TGTGCCACCAGCAGAGAGGGCCGGTTCGACAATGAGCAGTTCTTC
TRBJ1-1 | NA | TRBV20-1 | many | CSARGAQEGSTEAFF | TGCAGTGCTAGGGGGGCCCAGGAAGGGTCGACTGAAGCTTTCTTT
TRBJ1-4 | TRBD1 | TRBV7-2 | NA | CASSPSTGRSEKLFF | TGTGCCAGCAGCCCATCGACAGGGCGATCGGAAAAACTGTTTTTT
TRBJ1-2 | NA | TRBV7-6 | many | CASSLANPENYGYTF | TGTGCCAGCAGCTTAGCGAATCCCGAGAACTATGGCTACACCTTC
TRBJ1-2 | NA | TRBV5-5 | many | CASSPHGAEPYGYTF | TGTGCCAGCAGCCCCCACGGGGCGGAGCCCTATGGCTACACCTTC
TRBJ2-1 | TRBD2 | TRBV10-3 | NA | CAISDGRLEQFF | TGTGCCATCAGTGACGGGAGGCTGGAGCAGTTCTTC
TRBJ2-1 | TRBD2 | TRBV4-3 | NA | CASSPSAAGLNNEQFF | TGCGCCAGCAGCCCCTCCGCAGCGGGACTCAACAATGAGCAGTTCTTC
TRBJ1-6 | NA | TRBV6-6 | few | CASSYHLNNSPLHF | TGTGCCAGCAGTTACCATCTAAATAATTCACCCCTCCACTTT
TRBJ2-3 | TRBD2 | TRBV18 | NA | CASSPIAGGNTDTQYF | TGTGCCAGCTCACCGATAGCGGGAGGGAACACAGATACGCAGTATTTT
TRBJ1-1 | NA | TRBV20-1 | NA | CSASSREDAWNTEAFF | TGCAGTGCTAGCTCCCGCGAGGACGCATGGAACACTGAAGCTTTCTTT
TRBJ2-7 | TRBD2 | TRBV11-2 | few | CASTLTGGPNYEQYF | TGTGCCAGCACCCTCACGGGGGGACCAAACTACGAGCAGTACTTC
TRBJ2-1 | NA | TRBV16 | NA | CASSQSGPGAYNEQFF | TGTGCCAGCAGCCAATCGGGCCCGGGGGCCTACAATGAGCAGTTCTTC